The 5 T cell receptor beta chains below come from one sample, sequenced in a study of blood T cell repertoires in COVID-19. Method: immunoSEQ multiplex PCR; TCRdb's copy keeps in-frame clones and lacks some. Here the sample spans about 400,000 clones, approximately 89% being singletons. The specimen was PBMCs or T cells enriched from blood (not recorded which). These receptors came from a woman in her twenties or thirties who had recovered from COVID-19.

The chain joins TRBV11-2 to TRBJ1-4, with unresolved D. Germline CDR1 SGHAT, CDR2 FQNNGV. The V gene lost 10 bases and the J gene lost 3 bases, with 12 bases spanning the gap. The CDR3 sequence is 13 residues long. The CDR3: CATAGEPNEKLFF. CDR3 sequence (DNA): TGTGCCACGGCCGGGGAGCCTAATGAAAAACTGTTTTTT. The full variable domain, completed using reference TRBV11-2 and TRBJ1-4, is EAGVAQSPRYKIIEKRQSVAFWCNPISGHATLYWYQQILGQGPKLLIQFQNNGVVDDSQLPKDRFSAERLKGVDSTLKIQPAKLEDSAVYLCATAGEPNEKLFFGSGTQLSVL.

In regard to this clone: Other DNA sequences in the same sample also yield this CDR3. The chain uses TRBV9 and TRBJ1-1; the D is unclear. The CDR3 extends over 14 amino acids. Germline V gives CDR1 SGDLS, CDR2 YYNGEE. Trimming shortened V by 2 bases and J by 0 bases, and 8 bases separated the two germline ends. The CDR3 DNA reads TGTGCCAGCAGCGTGGCAGGAATGAACACTGAAGCTTTCTTT. Translated, it gives CASSVAGMNTEAFF.

This rearrangement joins TRBV13 to TRBJ1-2; 12 bases are shared with TRBD1. With V trimmed by 10 bases and J by 6 bases, 3 bases remained unmatched. This CDR3 spans 12 amino acids. Germline CDR1 PRHDT, CDR2 FYEKMQ (reference sequence). This CDR3 reads CATGQGAHGYTF. The CDR3 nucleotides are TGTGCCACGGGACAGGGGGCGCATGGCTACACCTTC.

The chain joins TRBV4-2 to TRBJ1-1; 7 bases match TRBD1. V was clipped by 3 bases and J by 7 bases; unmatched bases: 2. The CDR3 runs 12 residues. Germline CDR1 reads LGHNA; CDR2 reads YNFKEQ. The CDR3 sequence is CASSQDRIEAFF. In DNA form, the CDR3 reads TGTGCCAGCAGCCAGGACAGGATTGAAGCTTTCTTT.

The rearrangement joins TRBV5-4 to TRBJ2-1; D call uncertain. Germline loops: CDR1 SGHNT, CDR2 YYREEE (reference sequence). V was shortened by 1 base and J by 7 bases, with 12 bases between the two germline ends. This CDR3 is 14 amino acids long. The CDR3 sequence: CASSLPGAINEQFF. The CDR3, as DNA: TGTGCCAGCAGCTTGCCCGGAGCTATAAATGAGCAGTTCTTC.